This TCR beta chain is from a study of T cells in Graves' hyperthyroidism and ophthalmopathy. Study results and limitations: The majority of expanded thyroid clonotypes above 0.001 also appeared in blood. Ophthalmopathy and stable hyperthyroidism were separated by a 13 V-J model. It was a median about seven months before onset that the model predicted ophthalmopathy.

With 0 bases removed from V and 5 bases from J, the gap between germline ends came to 16 bases. Germline V gene data show CDR1 as SNHLY and CDR2 as FYNNEI. This CDR3 is 16 amino acids long. RNA transcripts served as the template for amplifying TCR beta CDR3 regions. The HTBI primer set drove a first-round RT-PCR of the TCR CDR3. In TCRdb, the multiplex PCR reads were re-called with MiXCR into one record per CDR3 protein. The data show 600,000 to 700,000 distinct CDR3 sequences, just under 45% seen once. This clonotype occurred many times. Antigen unknown. Exclusion followed for patients with uncontrolled infection, other autoimmune disease, pregnancy or lactation.

The TCR originated in an adult man with Graves' disease, either hyperthyroidism or ophthalmopathy (not recorded which). The chain joins TRBV2 to TRBJ1-2, with a weak D call TRBD1 (6 bases). The material sequenced was peripheral blood or thyroid tissue (not recorded which). CDR3 protein: CASSEALRHGQYGYTF. Written as DNA, the CDR3 is TGTGCCAGCAGTGAAGCGCTTCGCCATGGACAGTATGGCTACACCTTC.